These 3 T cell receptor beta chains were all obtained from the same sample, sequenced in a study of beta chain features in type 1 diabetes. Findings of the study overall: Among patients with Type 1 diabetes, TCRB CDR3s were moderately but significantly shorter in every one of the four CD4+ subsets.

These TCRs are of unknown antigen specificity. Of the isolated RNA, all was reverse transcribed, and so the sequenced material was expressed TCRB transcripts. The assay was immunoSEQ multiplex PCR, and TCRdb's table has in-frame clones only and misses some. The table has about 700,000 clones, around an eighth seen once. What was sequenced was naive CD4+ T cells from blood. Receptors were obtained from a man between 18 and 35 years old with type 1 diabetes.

For the CDR3, the DNA is TGTGCCAGCAACTCGGCGGATGAAAAACTGTTTTTT. Its translation is CASNSADEKLFF. This chain uses TRBV7-9 with TRBJ1-4, with D hard to call. The CDR3 has 12 residues. Germline V lookup: CDR1 SEHNR, CDR2 FQNEAQ (reference sequence). Trimming cost V 7 bases and J 6 bases, with 9 bases left between them.

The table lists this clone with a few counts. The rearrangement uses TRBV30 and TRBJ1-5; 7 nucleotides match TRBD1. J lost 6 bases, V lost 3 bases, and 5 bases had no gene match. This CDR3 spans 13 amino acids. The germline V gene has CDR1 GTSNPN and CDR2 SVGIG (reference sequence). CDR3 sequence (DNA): TGTGCCTGGAGCAAACAGGGGAGTCAGCCCCAGCATTTT. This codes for CAWSKQGSQPQHF.

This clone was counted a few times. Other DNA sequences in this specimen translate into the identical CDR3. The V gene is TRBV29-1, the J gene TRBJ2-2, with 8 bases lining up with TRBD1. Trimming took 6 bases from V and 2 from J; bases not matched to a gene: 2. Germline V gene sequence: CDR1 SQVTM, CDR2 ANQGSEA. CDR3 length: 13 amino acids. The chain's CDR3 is CSVDRVNTGELFF. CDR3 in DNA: TGCAGCGTGGACAGGGTCAACACCGGGGAGCTGTTTTTT.